What follows are 30 T cell receptor beta chains derived from one specimen sequenced in a study of blood T cell repertoires in COVID-19. Generated by immunoSEQ multiplex PCR, the TCRdb table keeps only in-frame clones and is missing some. The table has about 130,000 clones, 70% to 75% seen once; the top ten hold more than 5.5%. Sequencing was performed on peripheral blood. The receptors were gathered from a man aged 55 to 69 with acute or convalescent COVID-19.

The chain employs TRBV28 and TRBJ2-1; 10 bases align to TRBD2. V dropped 3 bases and J dropped 4; count of bases not matched to a gene: 3. The CDR3 loop spans 15 amino acids. Germline values: CDR1 MDHEN, CDR2 SYDVKM. The CDR3 sequence: CASSLTSGSYNEQFF. CDR3 sequence (DNA): TGTGCCAGCAGTTTGACTAGCGGGTCGTACAATGAGCAGTTCTTC. Full variable domain (missing parts from reference TRBV28 and TRBJ2-1): DVKVTQSSRYLVKRTGEKVFLECVQDMDHENMFWYRQDPGLGLRLIYFSYDVKMKEKGDIPEGYSVSREKKERFSLILESASTNQTSMYLCASSLTSGSYNEQFFGPGTRLTVL.

The chain links TRBV18 to TRBJ1-2; 8 bases map to TRBD1. Germline V lookup: CDR1 KGHSH, CDR2 LQKENI. Unmatched junction bases numbered 1, after V lost 3 bases and J lost 4 bases. CDR3 length: 13 amino acids. CDR3 region: CASSPGQVYGYTF. The CDR3 nucleotides read TGTGCCAGCTCACCGGGACAGGTCTATGGCTACACCTTC.

The rearrangement joins TRBV3-1 (or the pseudogene TRBV3-2) to TRBJ2-6, with D possibly being TRBD1 (6 bases). Germline-derived CDR1 and CDR2 are LGHDT and YNNKEL (reference sequence). The CDR3 consists of 18 residues. V lost 2 bases, J lost 0 bases, and 14 bases lay in between. The CDR3 DNA is TGTGCCAGCAGCCAACCCGACAGGCTGTACTCTGGGGCCAACGTCCTGACTTTC. Translating it yields CASSQPDRLYSGANVLTF.

V is TRBV12-5 and J is TRBJ2-1; 11 bases match TRBD2. V shed 1 base, J shed 9 bases, and the junction held 8 bases outside the gene matches. Germline values: CDR1 LGHNT, CDR2 FRNRAP. The CDR3 runs 16 residues. Here the CDR3 reads CASGLGYSGGAGEQFF. Here the CDR3 DNA reads TGTGCTAGTGGTTTGGGATATAGCGGGGGGGCCGGTGAGCAGTTCTTC.

This clone was counted between two and nine times. This sequence joins TRBV28 and TRBJ2-3; TRBD2 matches 8 bases. V was pared by 5 bases and J by 6 bases, with 7 bases of the junction left unmatched. The CDR3 spans 14 residues. Germline V gene data show CDR1 as MDHEN and CDR2 as SYDVKM. This CDR3 reads CASSGIAGRDTQYF. The CDR3 region has the DNA TGTGCCAGCAGTGGAATAGCGGGGAGGGATACGCAGTATTTT.

The chain joins TRBV5-1 to TRBJ1-3, with D uncertain. Germline lookup yields CDR1 SGHRS and CDR2 YFSETQ. Trimming stripped 3 bases from V and 7 bases from J, with 5 bases between. The CDR3 loop spans 11 amino acids. The CDR3 sequence: CASSSKNTIYF. For the CDR3, the DNA is TGCGCCAGCAGCTCTAAGAACACCATATATTTT.

This chain uses TRBV10-2 with TRBJ1-1; D is perhaps TRBD1 (6 bases). This CDR3 is built from 12 residues. CDR1 is WSHSY, CDR2 SAAADI, per germline. V lost 4 bases and J lost 4, with 7 bases in between. This CDR3 is CASSGGRTEAFF. In DNA, the CDR3 is TGCGCCAGCAGTGGGGGGCGCACTGAAGCTTTCTTT.

The chain carries TRBV5-6 and TRBJ1-6; 9 bases fit TRBD1. Trimming took 0 bases from V and 7 from J; bases not matched to a gene: 2. CDR1 SGHDT and CDR2 YYEEEE come from the germline V gene. This CDR3 is 15 amino acids long. CDR3 amino acids: CASSLGDRENSPLHF. The CDR3 nucleotides are TGTGCCAGCAGCTTGGGGGACAGGGAAAATTCACCCCTCCACTTT.

This clone was detected only a few times. This rearrangement joins TRBV2 to TRBJ2-7, with 7 bases aligning to TRBD2. V gave up 3 bases and J gave up 2 bases; unmatched junction bases: 7. Germline CDR1 SNHLY, CDR2 FYNNEI. The CDR3 loop spans 15 amino acids. CDR3 DNA: TGTGCCAGCAGTGAGGATAGCGGGCTCACCTACGAGCAGTACTTC. This gives the protein CASSEDSGLTYEQYF.

This rearrangement joins TRBV5-8 to TRBJ2-1; D unresolved. Trimming took off 1 base at V and 2 bases at J, with 10 bases between the two ends. Germline CDR1 and CDR2: SGHTS and YDEGEE. The CDR3 is made up of 15 amino acids. CDR3 nucleotides: TGTGCCAGCAGCTTGACCGCAAGAGCCTACAATGAGCAGTTCTTC. Translating it yields CASSLTARAYNEQFF.

The DNA for the CDR3 is TGTGCCAGCAGCTTGGGGACAGGGCTATCGGGGGCCAACGTCCTGACTTTC. It yields the protein CASSLGTGLSGANVLTF. This rearrangement joins TRBV7-9 to TRBJ2-6, with 9 bases fitting TRBD1. The CDR3 spans 17 residues. Germline loops: CDR1 SEHNR, CDR2 FQNEAQ (reference sequence). J was trimmed by 4 bases and V by 3 bases; bases with no gene match: 7.

The chain carries TRBV5-5 and TRBJ2-4, with D hard to call. Trimming removed 2 bases from V and 11 bases from J, with 11 bases in between. This CDR3 region has 12 residues. The germline V gene encodes CDR1 SGHKS and CDR2 YYEKEE (reference sequence). Written as DNA, the CDR3 is TGTGCCAGCAGCTTATCAGGCACCCTTCAGTACTTC. It yields the protein CASSLSGTLQYF.

The J gene is TRBJ1-2, the V gene TRBV19, with D possibly TRBD1 on 5 matching bases. The V and J ends lost 4 bases and 0 bases respectively, with 6 bases between them. CDR3 length: 13 residues. Looked up from germline, CDR1 is LNHDA and CDR2 is SQIVND (reference sequence). CDR3 amino acids: CASSTGSNYGYTF. CDR3 bases: TGTGCCAGTAGTACAGGGTCTAACTATGGCTACACCTTC.

CDR3 bases: TGTGCCACGCACAGCGGTCTTACACATTATGGCTACACCTTC. It specifies CATHSGLTHYGYTF. The chain couples TRBV25-1 to TRBJ1-2; D is unresolved. Germline V gene data show CDR1 as MGHDK and CDR2 as SYGVNS. Trimming took 10 bases from V and 5 from J, leaving 20 bases between them. CDR3 length equals 14 residues.

Only a few counts were recorded for this clone. The rearrangement joins TRBV3-1 (or the pseudogene TRBV3-2) to TRBJ1-2, with D perhaps TRBD1 (6 bases). V was pared by 4 bases and J by 4 bases, with 16 bases between. The germline V gene has CDR1 LGHDT and CDR2 YNNKEL (reference sequence). The CDR3 consists of 15 residues. This chain's CDR3 is CASSPRTGSGYGYTF. CDR3 sequence (DNA): TGTGCCAGCAGCCCCCGTACAGGGTCGGGCTATGGCTACACCTTC.

The V gene is TRBV5-6, the J gene TRBJ2-2, with TRBD1 matching 7 bases. The V gene's germline CDR1 is SGHDT and CDR2 YYEEEE. The CDR3 has 15 residues. The J segment lost 8 bases and the V segment lost 2 bases, leaving 9 bases of the junction unmatched. In DNA, the CDR3 is TGTGCCAGCAGCTTACAGGACAGGAGTCGAGGGGAGCTGTTTTTT. It encodes CASSLQDRSRGELFF. The full variable domain, in which reference TRBV5-6 and TRBJ2-2 provide the parts outside the CDR3, is DAGVTQSPTHLIKTRGQQVTLRCSPKSGHDTVSWYQQALGQGPQFIFQYYEEEERQRGNFPDRFSGHQFPNYSSELNVNALLLGDSALYLCASSLQDRSRGELFFGEGSRLTVL.

This clone was detected a few times. The chain employs TRBV6-5 and TRBJ1-2; D is possibly TRBD1 (5 bases). CDR1 and CDR2 (germline): MNHEY, SVGAGI. This CDR3 is 14 amino acids long. Deletions cut 10 bases from V and 0 bases from J, with 15 bases between. The CDR3 bases are TGTGCCATTCATAATGGGGGGTCTAACTATGGCTACACCTTC. Residues: CAIHNGGSNYGYTF.

This chain links TRBV27 with TRBJ2-2; 12 nucleotides agree with TRBD2. Per the germline V gene, CDR1 is MNHEY and CDR2 is SMNVEV (reference sequence). V trimming: 7 bases; J trimming: 4 bases; junction bases outside the gene matches: 4. The CDR3 contains 15 residues. CDR3 sequence reads: CASTSGGAGTGELFF. The CDR3 region has the DNA TGTGCCAGCACTAGCGGGGGGGCCGGCACCGGGGAGCTGTTTTTT.

The chain uses TRBV29-1 and TRBJ1-1, with D possibly matching TRBD1 (5 bases). The CDR3 covers 13 residues. CDR1 and CDR2 from the germline V gene are SQVTM and ANQGSEA. The V end was cut by 1 base, the J end by 0 bases, with 6 bases between. The CDR3 loop reads CSVEGGLNTEAFF. DNA of the CDR3: TGCAGCGTTGAAGGGGGCTTGAACACTGAAGCTTTCTTT.

The chain joins TRBV10-3 to TRBJ1-1; tentative D call: TRBD1 (5 bases). The CDR3 has 14 residues. Trimming removed 5 bases at V and 5 bases at J, with 15 bases between. Germline V gene sequence: CDR1 ENHRY, CDR2 SYGVKD. CDR3 DNA: TGTGCCATCAGTCAAGGGTATAGGGGTACTGAAGCTTTCTTT. Translating gives CAISQGYRGTEAFF.

This clone occurred once. This rearrangement joins TRBV10-3 to TRBJ1-1, with unresolved D. Trimming shortened V by 8 bases and J by 1 base, and 8 bases separated the two germline ends. This CDR3 has 12 residues. Germline V gene sequence: CDR1 ENHRY, CDR2 SYGVKD. The CDR3 reads CAIESGNTEAFF. CDR3 coding DNA: TGTGCCATCGAGAGCGGGAACACTGAAGCTTTCTTT.

The J gene is TRBJ1-2, the V gene TRBV27; 7 nucleotides agree with TRBD1. CDR1 is MNHEY, CDR2 SMNVEV, per germline (reference sequence). The CDR3 has 13 residues. J gave up 7 bases and V 4 bases, and 6 bases lay outside the gene matches. The chain's CDR3 is CASSYRGSGGYTF. The CDR3 coding sequence is TGTGCCAGCAGTTACAGGGGCTCGGGTGGCTACACCTTC.

J is TRBJ2-3 and V is TRBV9, with D unresolved. Germline lookup yields CDR1 SGDLS and CDR2 YYNGEE. CDR3 length: 15 amino acids. The germline V and J ends were trimmed by 4 bases and 2 bases, with 14 bases remaining between them. The CDR3 here is CASSRTPDNTDTQYF. DNA for the CDR3: TGTGCCAGCAGCCGAACTCCTGACAACACAGATACGCAGTATTTT.

The chain combines TRBV6-5 with TRBJ1-5; D might be TRBD1 (6 bases). The CDR3 contains 15 residues. CDR1 MNHEY and CDR2 SVGAGI come from the germline V gene. The V and J ends lost 7 bases and 4 bases respectively, with 17 bases between them. The CDR3 DNA sequence: TGTGCCAGCACCCTTATGGGGGCGGTAAATCAGCCCCAGCATTTT. Translated: CASTLMGAVNQPQHF.

In this sample, this clone turned up a few times. The chain uses TRBV28 and TRBJ1-2; weak D call: TRBD1 (6 bases). This CDR3 spans 14 amino acids. The germline gives CDR1 MDHEN, CDR2 SYDVKM. With 8 bases removed from V and 5 bases from J, the gap between germline ends came to 18 bases. CDR3 protein: CASSRGTGNYGYTF. The CDR3 nucleotides are TGTGCCAGCTCAAGAGGTACAGGGAATTATGGCTACACCTTC.

The chain recombines TRBV5-1 with TRBJ1-1, with unresolved D. This CDR3 is 14 amino acids long. The V end lost 5 bases, the J end lost 5 bases, and 16 bases lay between the germline ends. CDR1 is SGHRS, CDR2 YFSETQ, per germline. The CDR3 region has the DNA TGCGCCAGCAGGACCGGGAGGGTGGAAACTGAAGCTTTCTTT. It translates to CASRTGRVETEAFF.

The rearrangement links TRBV11-3 to TRBJ2-5; 13 bases align to TRBD2. V gave up 6 bases and J gave up 5 bases; unmatched junction bases: 6. This CDR3 is 15 amino acids long. In germline, CDR1 is SGHNT, CDR2 YENEEA. The CDR3 DNA reads as TGTGCCAGCAGACAGGGACTAGCGGGGAGGGAGACCCAGTACTTC. Translation gives CASRQGLAGRETQYF. The full variable domain, in which reference TRBV11-3 and TRBJ2-5 provide the parts outside the CDR3, is EAGVVQSPRYKIIEKKQPVAFWCNPISGHNTLYWYLQNLGQGPELLIRYENEEAVDDSQLPKDRFSAERLKGVDSTLKIQPAELGDSAVYLCASRQGLAGRETQYFGPGTRLLVL.

This chain connects TRBV27 to TRBJ2-3; TRBD2 matches at 9 bases. This CDR3 contains 16 residues. V lost 3 bases, J lost 7 bases, and 11 bases stayed unmatched. CDR1 is MNHEY, CDR2 SMNVEV, per germline (reference sequence). Written as DNA, the CDR3 is TGTGCCAGCAGTTTCGTAGTTAGCGGGAGTATATATACGCAGTATTTT. It translates to CASSFVVSGSIYTQYF.

The chain links TRBV5-1 to TRBJ2-1; TRBD2 is a possible D gene (6 bases). V lost 0 bases and J lost 3, with 16 bases in between. This CDR3 is built from 17 residues. Germline V gene lookup returns CDR1 SGHRS and CDR2 YFSETQ. CDR3 sequence reads: CASSLAGGGVGYNEQFF. CDR3 bases: TGCGCCAGCAGCTTGGCCGGTGGCGGGGTTGGCTACAATGAGCAGTTCTTC.

This clone was observed a handful of times. The chain recombines TRBV9 with TRBJ2-5; D possibly corresponds to TRBD2 (6 bases). The CDR3 totals 17 residues. Deletions cut 3 bases from V and 5 bases from J, with 23 bases between. Germline V gives CDR1 SGDLS, CDR2 YYNGEE. For the CDR3, the DNA is TGTGCCAGCAGCGCGGGCTATCCGGGACTGGGCACGGAGACCCAGTACTTC. It translates to CASSAGYPGLGTETQYF.